These T cell receptor beta chains were read from a single sample in a study of shared clonotypes between healthy human individuals. TCRdb keeps only in-frame clones here, not all; method: immunoSEQ multiplex PCR. The sample yields more than 1 million clones, around three quarters seen once. The sample consisted of memory CD4+ T cells from PBMCs. The origin of the receptors is a man aged 18-30 years in good health. Some clones in this sample may be carry-over from other donors' samples. CDR3s include the opening cysteine and the closing phenylalanine or tryptophan. D genes are given only for firm matches.

V gene	D gene	CDR3 protein
TRBV2	.	CATGREPNYGYTF
TRBV7-3	.	CASSLGGSYNEQFF
TRBV7-2	TRBD1	CASSFWGTQGGEQYF
TRBV5-1	TRBD1	CASSLDTGDTEAFF
TRBV6-1	.	CASNGRNSYEQYF
TRBV15	.	CATSTPTGTGELFF
TRBV5-1	.	CASSLGGSWDPYEQYF
TRBV5-1	.	CASSLAETLNTEAFF
TRBV9	.	CASSVAGGIGVASTDTQYF
TRBV20-1	.	CSAMAGNRQYF
TRBV5-1	.	CASSLGGGFTGELFF
TRBV28	.	CASSLMGGGDTQYF
TRBV7-2	TRBD1	CASSFGTGGWETQYF
TRBV7-2	.	CASSLAGGTYEQYF
TRBV6-4	TRBD1	CASRVEHRGEYGYTF